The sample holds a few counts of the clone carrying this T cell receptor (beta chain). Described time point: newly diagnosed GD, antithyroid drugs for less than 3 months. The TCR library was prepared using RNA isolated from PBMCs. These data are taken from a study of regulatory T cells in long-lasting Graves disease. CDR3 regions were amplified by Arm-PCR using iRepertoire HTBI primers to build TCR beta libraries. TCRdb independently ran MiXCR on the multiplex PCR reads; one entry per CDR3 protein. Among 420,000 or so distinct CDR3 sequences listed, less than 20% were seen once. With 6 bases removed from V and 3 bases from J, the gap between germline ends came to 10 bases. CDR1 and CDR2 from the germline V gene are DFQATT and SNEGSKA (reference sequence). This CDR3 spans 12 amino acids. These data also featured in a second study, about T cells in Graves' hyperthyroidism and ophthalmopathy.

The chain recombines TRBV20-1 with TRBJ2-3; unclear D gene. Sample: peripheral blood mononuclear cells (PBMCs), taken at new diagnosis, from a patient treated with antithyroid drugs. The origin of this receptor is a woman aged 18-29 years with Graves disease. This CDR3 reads CSASAPTDTQYF. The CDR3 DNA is TGCAGTGCCTCCGCCCCGACAGATACGCAGTATTTT.